These 6 T cell receptor beta chains were all obtained from the same sample, sequenced in a study of glioma-infiltrating T cells listed by TCRdb under 2016. The run used an Illumina MiSeq. TCR alpha and beta CDR3 regions were amplified with the iRepertoire nested amplicon-rescue multiplex PCR (arm-PCR) platform from RNA. Starting from the raw public reads, TCRdb applied fastp trimming at Q25, assembled clones with MiXCR and retained in-frame beta chains. One record per CDR3 amino acid sequence lists the most common genes and DNA. This sample lists fewer than 500,000 distinct CDR3 sequences; roughly two fifths were detected once. The ten largest clones capture more than 10% of the sample. Sequenced material: glioma tissue, nonneoplastic brain tissue, or PBMCs (not recorded which). The origin of the receptors is a human donor with low-grade glioma or glioblastoma, undergoing nonglioma brain surgery, or in good health (not recorded which).

The rearrangement links TRBV4-1 to TRBJ1-1; TRBD1 might be the D (5 bases). The CDR3 loop spans 14 amino acids. V lost 5 bases to trimming and J lost 4 bases, with 14 bases between them. CDR1 and CDR2 (germline): MGHRA, YSYEKL. The CDR3 bases are TGCGCCAGCAGCACGCTAGAAGGGGCCACTGAAGCTTTCTTT. Amino acid sequence: CASSTLEGATEAFF.

This clonotype has a handful of counts. The chain recombines TRBV12-3 or TRBV12-4 with TRBJ1-1, with D possibly being TRBD1 (5 bases). CDR3 length: 14 amino acids. The germline V and J ends were trimmed by 5 bases and 1 base, with 11 bases remaining between them. The DNA for the CDR3 is TGTGCCAGCAGTCCCCAGGGCCAGAACACTGAAGCTTTCTTT. It translates to CASSPQGQNTEAFF.

The chain uses TRBV24-1 and TRBJ2-1, with TRBD2 identical over 10 bases. This CDR3 is 16 amino acids long. V dropped 3 bases and J dropped 12; count of bases not matched to a gene: 13. Germline CDR1 reads KGHDR; CDR2 reads SFDVKD. The DNA for the CDR3 is TGTGCCACCAGTGATACTAAACCAGCGGGAGGGCCGTTGCAGTTCTTC. This sequence encodes CATSDTKPAGGPLQFF.

This clonotype was seen at least ten times. This sequence joins TRBV6-6 and TRBJ2-7; 10 bases match TRBD2. The V gene end was trimmed by 0 bases and the J gene end by 6 bases; junction bases not matched to a gene: 5. The germline CDR1 and CDR2 sequences are MNHNY and SVGAGI (reference sequence). This CDR3 has 15 residues. CDR3 DNA sequence: TGTGCCAGCAGTTACTCGAGGCTAGCGGGAGTCGAGCAGTACTTC. It encodes CASSYSRLAGVEQYF.

This clonotype was recorded a few times. This chain's CDR3 is CASSTSSPDTQYF. DNA for the CDR3: TGTGCCAGCAGCACTAGTTCCCCAGATACGCAGTATTTT. The rearrangement joins TRBV7-3 to TRBJ2-3, with D possibly being TRBD2 (5 bases). Germline CDR1 reads SGHTA; CDR2 reads FQGTGA. The length of the CDR3 is 13 residues. Trimming pared 5 bases from V and 4 bases from J, leaving 10 bases between.

The chain employs TRBV28 and TRBJ2-1, with D unresolved. The CDR3 totals 12 residues. The germline V gene encodes CDR1 MDHEN and CDR2 SYDVKM. V was trimmed by 5 bases and J by 6 bases, leaving 8 bases between them. The DNA of the CDR3 is TGTGCCAGCAGTCACAAGCCCAATGAGCAGTTCTTC. Encoded protein: CASSHKPNEQFF.